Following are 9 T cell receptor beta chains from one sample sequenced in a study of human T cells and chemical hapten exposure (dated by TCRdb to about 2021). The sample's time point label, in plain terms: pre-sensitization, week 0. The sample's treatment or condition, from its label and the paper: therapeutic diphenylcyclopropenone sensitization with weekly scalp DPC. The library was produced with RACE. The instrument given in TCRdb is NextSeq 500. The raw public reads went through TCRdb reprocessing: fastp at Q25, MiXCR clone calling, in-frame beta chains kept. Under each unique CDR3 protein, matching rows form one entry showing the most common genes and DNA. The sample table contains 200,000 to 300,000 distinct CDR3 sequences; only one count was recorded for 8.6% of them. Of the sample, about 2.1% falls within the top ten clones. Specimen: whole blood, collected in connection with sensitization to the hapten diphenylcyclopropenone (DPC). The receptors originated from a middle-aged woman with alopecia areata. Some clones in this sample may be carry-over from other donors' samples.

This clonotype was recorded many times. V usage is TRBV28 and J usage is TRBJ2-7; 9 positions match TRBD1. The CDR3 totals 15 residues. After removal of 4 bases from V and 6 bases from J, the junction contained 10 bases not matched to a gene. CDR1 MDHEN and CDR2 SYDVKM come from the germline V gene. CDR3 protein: CASSSPGQGGGEQYF. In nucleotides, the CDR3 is TGTGCCAGCAGTTCCCCGGGACAGGGAGGTGGCGAGCAGTACTTC.

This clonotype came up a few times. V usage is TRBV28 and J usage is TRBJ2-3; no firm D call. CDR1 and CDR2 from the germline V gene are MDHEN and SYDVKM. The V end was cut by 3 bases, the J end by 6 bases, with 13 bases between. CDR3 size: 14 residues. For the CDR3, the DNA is TGTGCCAGCAGTTTCGGGCGTTCGTCGGATACGCAGTATTTT. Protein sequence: CASSFGRSSDTQYF. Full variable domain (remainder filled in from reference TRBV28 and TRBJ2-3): DVKVTQSSRYLVKRTGEKVFLECVQDMDHENMFWYRQDPGLGLRLIYFSYDVKMKEKGDIPEGYSVSREKKERFSLILESASTNQTSMYLCASSFGRSSDTQYFGPGTRLTVL.

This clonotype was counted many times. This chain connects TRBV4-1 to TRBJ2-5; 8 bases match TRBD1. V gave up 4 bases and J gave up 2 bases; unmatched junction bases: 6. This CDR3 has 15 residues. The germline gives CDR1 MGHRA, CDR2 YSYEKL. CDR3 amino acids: CASSRQDREQETQYF. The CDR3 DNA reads TGCGCCAGCAGCCGCCAGGACAGGGAACAAGAGACCCAGTACTTC.

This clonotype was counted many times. This CDR3 is CASSLDPDRVRNEQFF. DNA for the CDR3: TGCGCCAGCAGCTTGGATCCCGACAGGGTACGCAATGAGCAGTTCTTC. The J gene is TRBJ2-1, the V gene TRBV5-1; the match to TRBD1 covers 7 bases. Unmatched junction bases numbered 9, after V lost 0 bases and J lost 6 bases. Germline CDR1 is SGHRS and CDR2 is YFSETQ. The CDR3 totals 16 residues.

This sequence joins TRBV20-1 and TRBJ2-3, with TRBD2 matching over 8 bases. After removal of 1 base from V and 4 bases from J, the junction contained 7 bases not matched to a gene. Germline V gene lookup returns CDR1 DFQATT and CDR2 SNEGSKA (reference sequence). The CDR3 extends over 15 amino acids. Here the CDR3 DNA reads TGCAGTGCTAGAGCTAGCGGGTGGAAGGCAGATACGCAGTATTTT. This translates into CSARASGWKADTQYF.

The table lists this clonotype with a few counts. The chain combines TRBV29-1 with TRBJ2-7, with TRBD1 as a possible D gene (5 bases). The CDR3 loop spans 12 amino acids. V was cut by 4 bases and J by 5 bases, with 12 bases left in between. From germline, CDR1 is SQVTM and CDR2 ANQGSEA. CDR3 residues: CSVATDRDEQYF. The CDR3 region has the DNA TGCAGCGTTGCCACAGACAGAGACGAGCAGTACTTC.

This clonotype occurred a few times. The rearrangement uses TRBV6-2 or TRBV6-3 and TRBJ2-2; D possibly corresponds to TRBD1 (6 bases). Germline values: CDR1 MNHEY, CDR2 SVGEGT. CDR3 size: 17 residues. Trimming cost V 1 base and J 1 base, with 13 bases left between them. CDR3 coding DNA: TGTGCCAGCAGTTACTGGGCAGGACAGTTGAACACCGGGGAGCTGTTTTTT. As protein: CASSYWAGQLNTGELFF.

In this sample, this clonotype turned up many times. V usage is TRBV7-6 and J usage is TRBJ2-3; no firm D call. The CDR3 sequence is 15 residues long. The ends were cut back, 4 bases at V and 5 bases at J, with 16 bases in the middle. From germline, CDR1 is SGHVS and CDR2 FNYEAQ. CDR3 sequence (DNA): TGTGCCAGCAGCTCAAGACGGCCGCTGGGAGATACGCAGTATTTT. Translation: CASSSRRPLGDTQYF.

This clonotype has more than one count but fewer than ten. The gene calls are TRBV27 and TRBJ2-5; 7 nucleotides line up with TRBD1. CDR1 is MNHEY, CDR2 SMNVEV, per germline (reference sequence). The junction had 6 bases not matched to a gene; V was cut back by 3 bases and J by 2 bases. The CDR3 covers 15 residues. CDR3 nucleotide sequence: TGTGCCAGCAGTTTGGGAAGGGACAGACAAGAGACCCAGTACTTC. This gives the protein CASSLGRDRQETQYF.